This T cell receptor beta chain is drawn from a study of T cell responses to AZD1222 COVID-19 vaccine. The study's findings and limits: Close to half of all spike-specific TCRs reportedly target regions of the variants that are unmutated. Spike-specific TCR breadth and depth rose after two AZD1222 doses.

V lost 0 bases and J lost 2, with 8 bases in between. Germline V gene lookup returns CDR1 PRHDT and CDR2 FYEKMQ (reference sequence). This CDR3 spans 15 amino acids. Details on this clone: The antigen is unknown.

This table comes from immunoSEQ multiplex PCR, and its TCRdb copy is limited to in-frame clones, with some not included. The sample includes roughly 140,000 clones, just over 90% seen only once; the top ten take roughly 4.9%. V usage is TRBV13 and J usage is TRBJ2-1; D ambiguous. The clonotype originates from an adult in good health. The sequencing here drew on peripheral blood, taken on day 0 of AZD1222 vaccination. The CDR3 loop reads CASSLGFGPYNEQFF. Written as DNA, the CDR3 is TGTGCCAGCAGCTTAGGTTTCGGACCCTACAATGAGCAGTTCTTC.